The clone carrying this T cell receptor (beta chain) was recorded a few times. Its antigen is currently unknown. Measured with immunoSEQ multiplex PCR; TCRdb has only the in-frame clones, and not every one. Of tens of thousands of clones in the sample, over 90% were seen once. This entry belongs to a study of CD4 T cells in relation to SARS-CoV-2 and coronaviruses. Study-level results: Compared with monoreactive clones, crossreactive clones showed significantly weaker SARS-CoV-2 expansion.

The CDR3 loop spans 13 amino acids. Looked up from germline, CDR1 is LNHDA and CDR2 is SQIVND (reference sequence). V lost 7 bases, J lost 5 bases, and 11 bases lay in between. Unexposed donor CD4+ T cells date from 2011-2018, before the COVID-19 pandemic. This receptor was taken from a human donor in good health. Sequencing input: naive CD4+ T cells from PBMCs. The subset is: naive CD4+ T cells isolated by negative enrichment. This chain uses TRBV19 with TRBJ2-2; tentatively, D is TRBD1 (5 bases). CDR3: CASIPQGTGELFF. CDR3 nucleotides: TGTGCCAGTATCCCCCAGGGTACCGGGGAGCTGTTTTTT.